Shown below are 32 T cell receptor beta chains from a single sample sequenced in a study of blood T cells in healthy people across ages. Then a second PCR, running about 6 to 12 cycles, was carried out with a sample-barcoded 5' primer and a J-beta primer mix. TCRdb re-called the 5' RACE reads through MiXCR, storing one row per CDR3 protein. The data show roughly 900,000 distinct CDR3 sequences, under 30% seen once. The sequencing input was blood. All receptors derive from a woman older than 75 in good health.

In this sample, this clonotype turned up many times. V usage is TRBV5-8 and J usage is TRBJ2-7; D gene unclear. CDR1 SGHTS and CDR2 YDEGEE come from the germline V gene. Trimming left V 1 base short and J 2 bases short, with 10 bases between. The CDR3 consists of 14 residues. CDR3 loop: CASSLWMNTYEQYF. CDR3 nucleotide sequence: TGTGCCAGCAGCTTGTGGATGAATACCTACGAGCAGTACTTC.

This clonotype was observed many times. V is TRBV10-3 and J is TRBJ2-5; 8 nucleotides match TRBD2. The CDR3 loop spans 13 amino acids. The V segment lost 7 bases and the J segment 2 bases; nucleotides outside the gene matches: 3. CDR1 and CDR2 from the germline V gene are ENHRY and SYGVKD. The CDR3, as DNA: TGTGCCATCAAAGCGGGGGTGCAAGAGACCCAGTACTTC. Its protein product is CAIKAGVQETQYF.

This clonotype has a count of ten or more. The genes are TRBV29-1 and TRBJ2-5, with a weak D call TRBD2 (5 bases). Between the trimmed V and J ends, which lost 3 bases and 2 bases, there was a span of 22 bases. CDR3 size: 17 residues. Looked up from germline, CDR1 is SQVTM and CDR2 is ANQGSEA. DNA for the CDR3: TGCAGCGTTGACAGGAGGAAGACTCCATTAGGGCAAGAGACCCAGTACTTC. Translation gives CSVDRRKTPLGQETQYF.

The J gene is TRBJ2-4, the V gene TRBV5-1; D possibly corresponds to TRBD1 (5 bases). Trimming stripped 0 bases from V and 0 bases from J, with 10 bases between. Germline lookup yields CDR1 SGHRS and CDR2 YFSETQ. The CDR3 runs 16 residues. CDR3 coding DNA: TGCGCCAGCAGCTTGGCTGGGGCCATAGCCAAAAACATTCAGTACTTC. It translates to CASSLAGAIAKNIQYF.

The V call is TRBV15, the J call TRBJ2-7, with D unclear. Germline CDR1 and CDR2: LNHNV and YYDKDF (reference sequence). Trimming removed 2 bases at V and 7 bases at J, with 9 bases between. The CDR3 is made up of 12 amino acids. The CDR3 DNA sequence: TGTGCCACCAGCAGACCGTATAGGGAGCAGTACTTC. Its protein product is CATSRPYREQYF.

The chain recombines TRBV11-2 with TRBJ2-1; 10 positions match TRBD2. The germline V gene encodes CDR1 SGHAT and CDR2 FQNNGV. The CDR3 is made up of 16 amino acids. The junction had 8 bases not matched to a gene; V was cut back by 6 bases and J by 3 bases. CDR3 sequence (DNA): TGTGCCAGCAGACCGACCGGGACTAGCGTCTACAATGAGCAGTTCTTC. It is translated as CASRPTGTSVYNEQFF.

In its sample, this clonotype was seen many times. V usage is TRBV5-1 and J usage is TRBJ2-7, with a tentative D call TRBD1 (5 bases). With 1 base removed from V and 5 bases from J, the gap between germline ends came to 10 bases. From germline, CDR1 is SGHRS and CDR2 YFSETQ. This CDR3 comprises 13 residues. CDR3 region: CASSLIGAHEQYF. CDR3 sequence (DNA): TGCGCCAGCAGCTTGATTGGGGCCCACGAGCAGTACTTC.

This clonotype was counted between two and nine times. The V gene is TRBV15, the J gene TRBJ2-3; D may be TRBD2 (5 bases). This CDR3 spans 15 amino acids. With 7 bases removed from V and 2 bases from J, the gap between germline ends came to 16 bases. Per the germline V gene, CDR1 is LNHNV and CDR2 is YYDKDF (reference sequence). The CDR3 sequence: CATKEDSAPTDTQYF. CDR3 coding DNA: TGTGCCACCAAGGAAGATAGCGCCCCCACAGATACGCAGTATTTT.

This clonotype was picked up a small number of times. The chain combines TRBV24-1 with TRBJ1-2; weak D call: TRBD1 (5 bases). The CDR3 sequence is 15 residues long. The germline V and J ends were trimmed by 4 bases and 8 bases, with 19 bases remaining between them. Germline V gives CDR1 KGHDR, CDR2 SFDVKD. The CDR3 reads CATSESGRQGGGYTF. The CDR3 nucleotides read TGTGCCACCAGTGAATCCGGGAGGCAGGGAGGCGGCTACACCTTC.

This clonotype was detected many times. The chain recombines TRBV9 with TRBJ2-1; no definite D call. V gave up 0 bases and J gave up 5 bases, with 9 bases separating them. CDR1 is SGDLS and CDR2 is YYNGEE in the germline V gene. The CDR3 loop spans 14 amino acids. The DNA of the CDR3 is TGTGCCAGCAGCGTAGTCGCATTAAACAATGAGCAGTTCTTC. The encoded protein is CASSVVALNNEQFF.

The rearrangement uses TRBV4-1 and TRBJ1-2; 9 bases align to TRBD1. From germline, CDR1 is MGHRA and CDR2 YSYEKL. Trimming at V came to 2 bases and at J to 8 bases, leaving 6 bases not matched to a gene. This CDR3 comprises 14 residues. In nucleotides, the CDR3 is TGCGCCAGCAGCCAACCCGGACAGGGGAAAGGCTACACCTTC. This gives the protein CASSQPGQGKGYTF.

The chain combines TRBV20-1 with TRBJ2-3; TRBD2 aligns across 10 bases. In germline, CDR1 is DFQATT, CDR2 SNEGSKA (reference sequence). The CDR3 is made up of 16 amino acids. With 0 bases clipped from V and 5 bases from J, the junction kept 8 bases outside the gene matches. The CDR3 DNA reads as TGCAGTGCTAGAGATCTGCTAGCGGGAGCCGAAGATACGCAGTATTTT. Amino acid sequence: CSARDLLAGAEDTQYF.

At least ten counts were recorded for this clonotype. V and J are TRBV18 and TRBJ2-6; maybe TRBD1 (7 bases). The germline gives CDR1 KGHSH, CDR2 LQKENI. The CDR3 loop spans 18 amino acids. V dropped 3 bases and J dropped 4 bases, with 19 bases sitting between them. This chain's CDR3 is CASSPGPRGRTGANVLTF. The DNA for the CDR3 is TGTGCCAGCTCACCTGGCCCCAGGGGGAGGACCGGGGCCAACGTCCTGACTTTC.

This clonotype was counted ten times or more. The chain uses TRBV6-2 or TRBV6-3 and TRBJ2-3; 8 bases match TRBD2. The CDR3 is made up of 15 amino acids. The V segment lost 6 bases and the J segment 0 bases; nucleotides outside the gene matches: 5. Germline V gives CDR1 MNHEY, CDR2 SVGEGT. CDR3 loop: CASRVSGGSTDTQYF. The DNA for the CDR3 is TGTGCCAGCAGAGTCAGCGGGGGAAGCACAGATACGCAGTATTTT.

This clonotype appeared many times. The J gene is TRBJ1-2, the V gene TRBV5-1, with 11 bases identical to TRBD1. In germline, CDR1 is SGHRS, CDR2 YFSETQ. The CDR3 extends over 15 amino acids. Trimming at V came to 1 base and at J to 7 bases, leaving 6 bases not matched to a gene. CDR3 DNA: TGCGCCAGCAGCTTGCCCGGACAGGGGGCTAGTGGCTACACCTTC. As protein: CASSLPGQGASGYTF.

This clonotype showed up many times. The chain recombines TRBV11-1 with TRBJ2-1, with D possibly TRBD2 on 6 matching bases. Trimming stripped 7 bases from V and 8 bases from J, with 18 bases between. The V gene's germline CDR1 is SGHAT and CDR2 FQDESV (reference sequence). CDR3 length: 14 amino acids. For the CDR3, the DNA is TGTGCCAGCACCCCCCGGCGGGGTGTGTATGAGCAGTTCTTC. It codes for CASTPRRGVYEQFF.

This clonotype was counted only a few times. The J gene is TRBJ1-6, the V gene TRBV5-1, with D perhaps matching TRBD1 (6 bases). Trimming took 0 bases from V and 7 from J, leaving 11 bases between them. CDR1 is SGHRS and CDR2 is YFSETQ in the germline V gene. The CDR3 runs to 15 residues. CDR3 sequence: CASSLAVDRNSPLHF. As DNA, the CDR3 is TGCGCCAGCAGCTTGGCCGTGGACAGAAATTCACCCCTCCACTTT. Full variable domain (outside the CDR3, taken from reference TRBV5-1 and TRBJ1-6): KAGVTQTPRYLIKTRGQQVTLSCSPISGHRSVSWYQQTPGQGLQFLFEYFSETQRNKGNFPGRFSGRQFSNSRSEMNVSTLELGDSALYLCASSLAVDRNSPLHFGNGTRLTVT.

This clonotype has more than one count but fewer than ten. V is TRBV4-3 and J is TRBJ2-5; tentatively, D is TRBD1 (6 bases). TRBJ2-7 matches the DNA end more closely, so the J call is doubtful. This CDR3 is 14 amino acids long. The V gene's germline CDR1 is LGHNA and CDR2 YSLEER. CDR3 residues: CASSQDPRGYEQYF. The CDR3 coding sequence is TGCGCCAGCAGCCAAGACCCCAGGGGCTACGAGCAGTACTTC.

This clonotype appeared many times. This chain connects TRBV20-1 to TRBJ2-1, with TRBD1 matching over 7 bases. V shed 2 bases, J shed 4 bases, and the junction held 8 bases outside the gene matches. The V gene's germline CDR1 is DFQATT and CDR2 SNEGSKA (reference sequence). The CDR3 contains 15 residues. DNA of the CDR3: TGCAGTGCTAGACTAGGACAGGCCCCTTACAATGAGCAGTTCTTC. It translates to CSARLGQAPYNEQFF.

This clonotype was observed many times. The chain couples TRBV18 to TRBJ2-1, with TRBD1 as a possible D gene (5 bases). The germline gives CDR1 KGHSH, CDR2 LQKENI. The CDR3 runs to 13 residues. Trimming took off 3 bases at V and 5 bases at J, with 8 bases between the two ends. CDR3 in DNA: TGTGCCAGCTCACCGAAACAGGACAATGAGCAGTTCTTC. It translates to CASSPKQDNEQFF.

V and J are TRBV19 and TRBJ1-1, with no clear D. V was cut by 3 bases and J by 1 base, with 9 bases left in between. This CDR3 region has 14 residues. Germline CDR1 and CDR2: LNHDA and SQIVND (reference sequence). The CDR3 bases are TGTGCCAGTAGTATCGGGCAGACGAACACTGAAGCTTTCTTT. It encodes CASSIGQTNTEAFF.

The chain links TRBV6-5 to TRBJ1-6, with D unresolved. The CDR3 covers 16 residues. V lost 8 bases and J lost 9, with 23 bases in between. CDR1 and CDR2 from the germline V gene are MNHEY and SVGAGI. The CDR3 spells CASGPHRVSFRSPLHF. The CDR3 coding sequence is TGTGCCAGCGGTCCTCATCGGGTTTCCTTCCGTTCACCCCTCCACTTT.

The chain recombines TRBV28 with TRBJ1-5; D ambiguous. Trimming shortened V by 10 bases and J by 3 bases, and 13 bases separated the two germline ends. The germline V gene has CDR1 MDHEN and CDR2 SYDVKM. The CDR3 is 13 amino acids. CDR3 sequence: CANSANSNQPQHF. CDR3 DNA: TGTGCCAACTCGGCGAATTCCAATCAGCCCCAGCATTTT.

The chain couples TRBV7-9 to TRBJ1-6, with D perhaps TRBD1 (5 bases). The CDR3 length is 17 residues. The ends were cut back, 0 bases at V and 9 bases at J, with 18 bases in the middle. In germline, CDR1 is SEHNR, CDR2 FQNEAQ (reference sequence). The CDR3 DNA sequence: TGTGCCAGCAGCTTAGCTAGTCTGCGGGACGGGGGTTCACCCCTCCACTTT. Its translation: CASSLASLRDGGSPLHF.

As for this clonotype: The germline gene is not matched at one end of the junction; a read error may be the cause. The chain couples TRBV6-1 to TRBJ2-1; 8 bases are a match to TRBD2. In germline, CDR1 is MNHNS, CDR2 SASEGT. The CDR3 has 16 residues. The CDR3, as DNA: TGTGCCAGCTCGAACGGGGGGGGGGTCACCTACGATGAGCAGTTCTTC. This codes for CASSNGGGVTYDEQFF.

The chain joins TRBV2 to TRBJ1-2, with a weak D call TRBD1 (6 bases). The CDR3 sequence is 15 residues long. V was cut by 4 bases and J by 0 bases, with 12 bases left in between. CDR1 and CDR2 from the germline V gene are SNHLY and FYNNEI. The CDR3 region has the DNA TGTGCCAGCAGTGTCGACAGGACCCCTAACTATGGCTACACCTTC. Its translation: CASSVDRTPNYGYTF. Full variable domain (outside the CDR3, taken from reference TRBV2 and TRBJ1-2): EPEVTQTPSHQVTQMGQEVILRCVPISNHLYFYWYRQILGQKVEFLVSFYNNEISEKSEIFDDQFSVERPDGSNFTLKIRSTKLEDSAMYFCASSVDRTPNYGYTFGSGTRLTVV.

On this clonotype itself: Possible read error: a much larger clone is one base away. This chain's CDR3 is CAGSLRASGVGEQFF. DNA for the CDR3: TGTGCCGGCAGCTTACGGGCTAGCGGGGTTGGTGAGCAGTTCTTC. This chain links TRBV7-2 with TRBJ2-1, with 9 bases matching TRBD2. CDR3 size: 15 residues. Per germline, CDR1 SGHTA and CDR2 FQGNSA.

J is TRBJ1-1 and V is TRBV20-1; the D is unclear. The germline V gene encodes CDR1 DFQATT and CDR2 SNEGSKA (reference sequence). CDR3 length: 14 amino acids. Between the trimmed V and J ends, which lost 0 bases and 2 bases, there was a span of 10 bases. The DNA for the CDR3 is TGCAGTGCTAGAGATATGGCAGCCAACACTGAAGCTTTCTTT. Amino acid sequence: CSARDMAANTEAFF.

This clonotype was detected many times. The chain carries TRBV7-9 and TRBJ2-5; 8 bases agree with TRBD1. This CDR3 is built from 15 residues. Germline assignment: CDR1 SEHNR and CDR2 FQNEAQ (reference sequence). The V segment lost 2 bases and the J segment 3 bases; nucleotides outside the gene matches: 5. The CDR3 DNA sequence: TGTGCCAGCAGCTTAACAGGACAGGGTAAAGAGACCCAGTACTTC. Encoded protein: CASSLTGQGKETQYF. The entire variable domain, with the rest obtained from reference TRBV7-9 and TRBJ2-5, is as follows: DTGVSQNPRHKITKRGQNVTFRCDPISEHNRLYWYRQTLGQGPEFLTYFQNEAQLEKSRLLSDRFSAERPKGSFSTLEIQRTEQGDSAMYLCASSLTGQGKETQYFGPGTRLLVL.

The table lists this clonotype with a few counts. The chain uses TRBV12-3 or TRBV12-4 and TRBJ1-1; possible D gene TRBD1, 5 bases. The CDR3 spans 13 residues. With 1 base removed from V and 9 bases from J, the gap between germline ends came to 12 bases. As DNA, the CDR3 is TGTGCCAGCAGTTTAGGGGGCGCCGGTAAAGCTTTCTTT. Encoded protein: CASSLGGAGKAFF.

This clonotype was counted at least ten times. The chain is built from TRBV7-2 and TRBJ2-1; 7 nucleotides agree with TRBD2. The CDR3 contains 14 residues. The germline V gene has CDR1 SGHTA and CDR2 FQGNSA. The junction had 10 bases not matched to a gene; V was cut back by 4 bases and J by 10 bases. This CDR3 reads CASSSAGGWGEQFF. Written as DNA, the CDR3 is TGTGCCAGCAGCTCGGCCGGGGGGTGGGGGGAGCAGTTCTTC.

This clonotype was picked up many times. The chain carries TRBV6-5 and TRBJ1-1, with TRBD1 matching 9 bases. Germline V gene lookup returns CDR1 MNHEY and CDR2 SVGAGI. The CDR3 consists of 14 residues. Trimming at V came to 6 bases and at J to 4 bases, leaving 6 bases not matched to a gene. The CDR3 sequence: CASSPDRGITEAFF. In nucleotides, the CDR3 is TGTGCCAGCAGCCCGGACAGGGGAATCACTGAAGCTTTCTTT.